These 19 T cell receptor beta chains came from one sample sequenced in a study of immune cell composition in non-small cell lung cancer. Generated by immunoSEQ multiplex PCR, the TCRdb table keeps only in-frame clones and is missing some. The sample shows roughly 4,200 clones, approximately 69% of them seen only once. Sequencing used lung tumor tissue. The receptors shown here come from a human donor with non-small cell lung cancer.

The chain employs TRBV27 and TRBJ1-1; TRBD1 agrees at 11 bases. Germline assignment: CDR1 MNHEY and CDR2 SMNVEV (reference sequence). V lost 4 bases to trimming and J lost 4 bases; unmatched junction nucleotides: 5. The CDR3 covers 15 residues. The chain's CDR3 is CASSSMGQGGTEAFF. The DNA for the CDR3 is TGTGCCAGCAGTTCCATGGGACAGGGGGGCACTGAAGCTTTCTTT.

Only one count was recorded for this clone. The genes are TRBV28 and TRBJ1-2; D is perhaps TRBD1 (5 bases). Per germline, CDR1 MDHEN and CDR2 SYDVKM. CDR3 length equals 16 residues. V gave up 5 bases and J gave up 3 bases, with 19 bases separating them. DNA for the CDR3: TGTGCCAGCAGTCCACAGACGGCGGGGGGGTACTATGGCTACACCTTC. It yields the protein CASSPQTAGGYYGYTF.

The rearrangement links TRBV28 to TRBJ2-2; TRBD1 aligns across 9 bases. The V gene's germline CDR1 is MDHEN and CDR2 SYDVKM. CDR3 length: 16 residues. V lost 5 bases, J lost 5 bases, and 9 bases stayed unmatched. The CDR3 nucleotides are TGTGCCAGCAGTCCTTTGGGACAGGGTGGGACCGGGGAGCTGTTTTTT. The encoded protein is CASSPLGQGGTGELFF.

V gene TRBV10-3 combines with J gene TRBJ2-7; 12 nucleotides agree with TRBD2. The CDR3 runs 16 residues. Germline trimming cut 5 bases from V and 3 bases from J; bases unmatched to any gene: 8. Germline V CDR1 and CDR2: ENHRY, SYGVKD. The CDR3 DNA follows: TGTGCCATCAGTTCGGCCGGGACTAGCGGGCACTACGAGCAGTACTTC. Amino acids: CAISSAGTSGHYEQYF.

This chain connects TRBV11-2 to TRBJ1-2; 8 nucleotides align to TRBD1. The ends lost 5 bases at V and 7 bases at J; junction bases unmatched: 12. CDR1 is SGHAT, CDR2 FQNNGV, per germline. This CDR3 contains 15 residues. CDR3 region: CASSQGGQGAGGYTF. In DNA form, the CDR3 reads TGTGCCAGCAGCCAAGGAGGGCAGGGGGCAGGTGGCTACACCTTC.

The chain has TRBV2 and TRBJ2-3; 7 bases match TRBD2. Looked up from germline, CDR1 is SNHLY and CDR2 is FYNNEI. This CDR3 is built from 14 residues. The V segment lost 4 bases and the J segment 3 bases; nucleotides outside the gene matches: 4. CDR3 region: CASSGGSRTDTQYF. In DNA form, the CDR3 reads TGTGCCAGCAGTGGCGGGAGTAGGACAGATACGCAGTATTTT. Complete variable domain (other parts from reference TRBV2 and TRBJ2-3): EPEVTQTPSHQVTQMGQEVILRCVPISNHLYFYWYRQILGQKVEFLVSFYNNEISEKSEIFDDQFSVERPDGSNFTLKIRSTKLEDSAMYFCASSGGSRTDTQYFGPGTRLTVL.

This clone appeared once. The genes are TRBV7-2 and TRBJ1-2; 9 bases map to TRBD1. Unmatched junction bases numbered 5, after V lost 2 bases and J lost 7 bases. Looked up from germline, CDR1 is SGHTA and CDR2 is FQGNSA. The length of the CDR3 is 14 residues. Here the CDR3 reads CASSLILQGAGYTF. The CDR3 DNA reads as TGTGCCAGCAGCTTAATCTTACAGGGGGCTGGCTACACCTTC.

The rearrangement links TRBV5-5 to TRBJ2-4; 7 bases map to TRBD1. The CDR3 is 15 residues long. Germline V gene sequence: CDR1 SGHKS, CDR2 YYEKEE (reference sequence). V gave up 3 bases and J gave up 8 bases; unmatched junction bases: 11. This CDR3 reads CASSSIQGEKDIQYF. For the CDR3, the DNA is TGTGCCAGCAGCTCTATTCAGGGGGAGAAAGACATTCAGTACTTC.

This chain joins TRBV6-6 and TRBJ2-1; D may be TRBD2 (6 bases). The CDR3 spans 15 residues. V was cut by 2 bases and J by 4 bases, with 12 bases left in between. Germline CDR1 reads MNHNY; CDR2 reads SVGAGI (reference sequence). The CDR3, as DNA: TGTGCCAGCAGTTACGTCGGGGGACGTTACAATGAGCAGTTCTTC. Amino acids: CASSYVGGRYNEQFF.

The V and J genes are TRBV2 and TRBJ2-4, with TRBD2 matching 11 bases. The CDR3 length is 15 residues. The ends lost 4 bases at V and 6 bases at J; junction bases unmatched: 5. Per germline, CDR1 SNHLY and CDR2 FYNNEI. This CDR3 reads CASSATSGGPNIQYF. CDR3 coding DNA: TGTGCCAGCAGTGCAACTAGCGGGGGCCCAAACATTCAGTACTTC.

V and J are TRBV18 and TRBJ2-1; perhaps TRBD1 as D (5 bases). V was trimmed by 1 base and J by 0 bases, leaving 7 bases between them. CDR1 is KGHSH, CDR2 LQKENI, per germline. The CDR3 is 15 residues long. This chain's CDR3 is CASSPQRGSYNEQFF. CDR3 nucleotide sequence: TGTGCCAGCTCACCACAAAGGGGCTCCTACAATGAGCAGTTCTTC.

The chain carries TRBV6-6 and TRBJ1-1; tentatively, D is TRBD1 (5 bases). The length of the CDR3 is 16 residues. Germline V gene sequence: CDR1 MNHNY, CDR2 SVGAGI (reference sequence). V shed 5 bases and J shed 1 base, with 17 bases lying between them. CDR3 amino acids: CASSTPAGRQNTEAFF. The CDR3 DNA is TGTGCCAGCAGTACCCCGGCGGGACGGCAGAACACTGAAGCTTTCTTT.

J is TRBJ2-7 and V is TRBV9; 8 bases fit TRBD2. There are 15 residues in the CDR3. Germline-derived CDR1 and CDR2 are SGDLS and YYNGEE. Unmatched junction bases numbered 7, after V lost 4 bases and J lost 1 base. The CDR3 here is CASSPGSGDSYEQYF. The DNA of the CDR3 is TGTGCCAGCAGCCCCGGTAGCGGGGATTCCTACGAGCAGTACTTC.

This clone was recorded once. The chain uses TRBV6-6 and TRBJ2-6, with D maybe TRBD1 (6 bases). This CDR3 has 14 amino acids. Between the trimmed V and J ends, which lost 2 bases and 11 bases, there was a span of 13 bases. CDR1 MNHNY and CDR2 SVGAGI come from the germline V gene (reference sequence). In nucleotides, the CDR3 is TGTGCCAGCAGTTACCCCCTCGAGGGGGACGTCCTGACTTTC. Protein product: CASSYPLEGDVLTF.

The chain combines TRBV11-3 with TRBJ2-1, with 12 bases fitting TRBD2. Losses at the gene ends were 5 bases for V and 7 bases for J; bases not matched to a gene: 15. The CDR3 is 18 residues long. Germline V gene sequence: CDR1 SGHNT, CDR2 YENEEA. CDR3 sequence reads: CASSPGTSGSRFRNEQFF. The CDR3 DNA sequence: TGTGCCAGCAGCCCCGGGACTAGCGGGTCCCGATTCCGAAATGAGCAGTTCTTC.

This chain connects TRBV6-1 to TRBJ1-4, with unresolved D. Trimming left V 0 bases short and J 4 bases short, with 12 bases between. This CDR3 has 16 amino acids. The germline gives CDR1 MNHNS, CDR2 SASEGT. The CDR3 reads CASSEALIAGNEKLFF. The CDR3 bases are TGTGCCAGCAGTGAAGCGCTAATCGCTGGTAATGAAAAACTGTTTTTT.

V usage is TRBV2 and J usage is TRBJ2-2, with TRBD2 identical over 7 bases. This CDR3 region has 17 residues. The germline V gene has CDR1 SNHLY and CDR2 FYNNEI. With V trimmed by 8 bases and J by 5 bases, 17 bases remained unmatched. In nucleotides, the CDR3 is TGTGCCAGCTCCACCGGACGCGGTCTGGGAGGGACCGGGGAGCTGTTTTTT. This codes for CASSTGRGLGGTGELFF.

The V gene is TRBV27, the J gene TRBJ2-3; no reliable D call. The germline CDR1 and CDR2 sequences are MNHEY and SMNVEV (reference sequence). V gave up 4 bases and J gave up 1 base, with 3 bases separating them. This CDR3 contains 12 residues. CDR3 loop: CASSSGTDTQYF. The CDR3, as DNA: TGTGCCAGCAGTTCAGGCACAGATACGCAGTATTTT.

The gene calls are TRBV19 and TRBJ2-1; TRBD1 aligns across 7 bases. CDR3 length: 14 amino acids. The germline gives CDR1 LNHDA, CDR2 SQIVND (reference sequence). Germline trimming cut 6 bases from V and 5 bases from J; bases unmatched to any gene: 7. CDR3 bases: TGTGCCAGTAGACCTCCGGGACAGCACAATGAGCAGTTCTTC. Amino acid sequence: CASRPPGQHNEQFF.